These 18 T cell receptor beta chains came from one sample sequenced in a study of control samples from healthy donors and cancer patients. Sequencing was performed with immunoSEQ multiplex PCR; in TCRdb, only in-frame clones are kept and a portion is missing. The table has roughly 200,000 clones, roughly 94% seen once. The specimen was blood. All receptors derive from a man aged 50 to 60 in good health.

This clone was seen a handful of times. The V gene is TRBV15, the J gene TRBJ2-7; 8 bases are shared with TRBD1. The V gene's germline CDR1 is LNHNV and CDR2 YYDKDF (reference sequence). V dropped 5 bases and J dropped 1; count of bases not matched to a gene: 4. The CDR3 loop spans 14 amino acids. The CDR3, as DNA: TGTGCCACCAGCTCCCGGGACAGGTCCTACGAGCAGTACTTC. Translation gives CATSSRDRSYEQYF.

The J gene is TRBJ1-2, the V gene TRBV18; the D gene is possibly TRBD1 (6 bases). The CDR3 loop spans 14 amino acids. V was pared by 3 bases and J by 5 bases, with 13 bases between. CDR1 KGHSH and CDR2 LQKENI come from the germline V gene. The CDR3 sequence is CASSPSAGEYGYTF. CDR3 nucleotides: TGTGCCAGCTCACCGTCCGCAGGGGAATATGGCTACACCTTC.

The sample holds a few counts of this clone. The V and J genes are TRBV10-3 and TRBJ2-7, with a weak D call TRBD2 (6 bases). This CDR3 comprises 14 residues. Germline V gene lookup returns CDR1 ENHRY and CDR2 SYGVKD. The ends were cut back, 3 bases at V and 0 bases at J, with 9 bases in the middle. The CDR3 protein is CAISDVGSSYEQYV. The CDR3 DNA reads as TGTGCCATCAGTGATGTCGGGAGCTCCTACGAGCAGTACGTC.

This rearrangement joins TRBV5-1 to TRBJ2-7; the D gene is possibly TRBD1 (6 bases). CDR1 and CDR2 (germline): SGHRS, YFSETQ. The V end was cut by 0 bases, the J end by 6 bases, with 10 bases between. The CDR3 length is 13 residues. In DNA form, the CDR3 reads TGCGCCAGCAGCTTGGAGCCCAGGGGCGAGCAGTACGTC. Its translation: CASSLEPRGEQYV.

J is TRBJ1-6 and V is TRBV5-1; 7 bases align to TRBD1. Unmatched junction bases numbered 5, after V lost 5 bases and J lost 3 bases. CDR1 is SGHRS, CDR2 YFSETQ, per germline. The CDR3 loop spans 15 amino acids. CDR3 loop: CASRVGTDYNSPLHF. The CDR3 DNA sequence: TGCGCCAGCAGAGTCGGGACAGACTATAATTCACCCCTCCACTTT.

The chain joins TRBV3-1 (or the pseudogene TRBV3-2) to TRBJ1-2; D perhaps matches TRBD1 (6 bases). Between the trimmed V and J ends, which lost 1 base and 5 bases, there was a span of 14 bases. Germline CDR1 reads LGHDT; CDR2 reads YNNKEL (reference sequence). The CDR3 has 15 amino acids. CDR3: CASSQVLGGPYGYTF. In DNA form, the CDR3 reads TGTGCCAGCAGCCAAGTACTCGGGGGCCCATATGGCTACACCTTC.

V and J are TRBV5-6 and TRBJ1-2, with TRBD1 matching over 7 bases. J lost 4 bases, V lost 5 bases, and 5 bases had no gene match. CDR3 length: 13 residues. CDR1 is SGHDT, CDR2 YYEEEE, per germline. The CDR3 sequence is CASRLGGSYGYTF. Here the CDR3 DNA reads TGTGCCAGCAGACTAGGGGGCAGCTATGGCTACACCTTC.

This clone was seen only a few times. J is TRBJ2-2 and V is TRBV7-8; D is unresolved. Trimming pared 3 bases from V and 6 bases from J, leaving 11 bases between. CDR1 and CDR2 (germline): SGHVS, FQNEAQ. The CDR3 is 14 amino acids. DNA for the CDR3: TGTGCCAGCAGCTTGGGCCCCCGGGCCGGGGAGCTGTTTTTT. Protein sequence: CASSLGPRAGELFF.

The rearrangement joins TRBV18 to TRBJ1-1; the D is unclear. This CDR3 region has 15 residues. Germline V gives CDR1 KGHSH, CDR2 LQKENI. Trimming removed 4 bases from V and 0 bases from J, with 12 bases in between. For the CDR3, the DNA is TGTGCCAGCTCACTAGCACAGATTATGAACACTGAAGCTTTCTTT. Protein: CASSLAQIMNTEAFF.

With respect to this clone: Germline is not matched at one junction end, which may reflect a read error. The chain couples TRBV29-1 to TRBJ1-2; TRBD1 matches 10 bases. This CDR3 has 12 amino acids. Germline CDR1 and CDR2: SQVTM and ANQGSEA. CDR3 in amino acids: CSVEGGQGIFTF. The CDR3, as DNA: TGCAGCGTGGAAGGGGGACAGGGGATTTTCACCTTC.

In this sample, this clone turned up a few times. V usage is TRBV2 and J usage is TRBJ1-1; 8 bases map to TRBD1. The CDR3 totals 14 residues. The V gene's germline CDR1 is SNHLY and CDR2 FYNNEI. With 5 bases clipped from V and 3 bases from J, the junction kept 5 bases outside the gene matches. CDR3 DNA sequence: TGTGCCAGCAGTCAGGACAGGGAGGACACTGAAGCTTTCTTT. This codes for CASSQDREDTEAFF.

The V gene is TRBV7-3, the J gene TRBJ2-7; possibly TRBD1 for D (6 bases). This CDR3 has 14 amino acids. The V gene's germline CDR1 is SGHTA and CDR2 FQGTGA. V shed 4 bases and J shed 7 bases, with 17 bases lying between them. CDR3 in amino acids: CASSWNRVQGEQYF. The DNA of the CDR3 is TGTGCCAGCAGCTGGAACAGGGTTCAGGGGGAGCAGTACTTC.

The chain combines TRBV18 with TRBJ2-6, with 7 bases identical to TRBD1. Germline CDR1 and CDR2: KGHSH and LQKENI. This CDR3 region has 24 residues. J was trimmed by 1 base and V by 1 base; bases with no gene match: 25. The CDR3 DNA reads as TGTGCCAGCTCACCACGTTCGGAGGACCCGCGACAGGGTACATTTTGGTCTGGGGCCAACGTCCTGACTTTC. As protein: CASSPRSEDPRQGTFWSGANVLTF.

V is TRBV28 and J is TRBJ1-4; D may be TRBD1 (6 bases). The CDR3 runs 17 residues. The V end was cut by 6 bases, the J end by 7 bases, with 24 bases between. Germline-derived CDR1 and CDR2 are MDHEN and SYDVKM. The CDR3 region has the DNA TGTGCCAGCAGGCCGCCCCTTACAGGGCCGAACACTGAAAAACTGTTTTTT. Amino acid sequence: CASRPPLTGPNTEKLFF.

This clone showed up just a few times. This chain uses TRBV29-1 with TRBJ2-7; D uncertain. The V gene's germline CDR1 is SQVTM and CDR2 ANQGSEA. Trimming stripped 5 bases from V and 6 bases from J, with 20 bases between. There are 14 residues in the CDR3. The CDR3 here is CSVSIKGRRPEQYF. CDR3 nucleotide sequence: TGCAGCGTTTCTATCAAGGGTAGGAGACCCGAGCAGTACTTC.

CDR3 protein: CASSQRLAGDRRNIQYF. As DNA, the CDR3 is TGTGCCAGCAGCCAACGCTTAGCGGGGGACCGGAGGAACATTCAGTACTTC. The chain uses TRBV7-2 and TRBJ2-4; TRBD2 agrees at 9 bases. The junction had 15 bases not matched to a gene; V was cut back by 5 bases and J by 7 bases. Per germline, CDR1 SGHTA and CDR2 FQGNSA. CDR3 length: 17 residues.

The genes are TRBV6-5 and TRBJ1-3, with D unresolved. The germline V and J ends were trimmed by 6 bases and 0 bases, with 12 bases remaining between them. The CDR3 extends over 15 amino acids. The germline V gene has CDR1 MNHEY and CDR2 SVGAGI. CDR3 protein: CASRRSVYSGNTIYF. The CDR3 DNA is TGTGCCAGCAGGAGGAGCGTTTACTCTGGAAACACCATATATTTT.

The chain couples TRBV28 to TRBJ1-2; unclear D gene. V was clipped by 5 bases and J by 4 bases, with 8 bases between them. The CDR3 loop spans 12 amino acids. Per the germline V gene, CDR1 is MDHEN and CDR2 is SYDVKM. Here the CDR3 DNA reads TGTGCCAGCAGTGGACTGATCTATGGCTACACCTTC. Encoded protein: CASSGLIYGYTF.